The clone carrying this T cell receptor (beta chain) has just a few counts. Its antigen remains unknown. Time point defined: persistent/refractory GD, antithyroid drugs over 5 years with positive TRAb. From PBMCs, RNA was extracted and then used to make the TCR library. Graves' disease was diagnosed by American Thyroid Association guidelines. Germline V gene lookup returns CDR1 DFQATT and CDR2 SNEGSKA (reference sequence). This CDR3 is built from 15 residues. Trimming removed 3 bases from V and 7 bases from J; junction bases left unmatched: 12. To make TCR beta libraries, researchers used iRepertoire HTBI primers and Arm-PCR of CDR3 regions. From the multiplex PCR reads, TCRdb called clonotypes with MiXCR, one entry per CDR3 protein. The sample comprises 500,000 to 800,000 distinct CDR3 sequences, around 30% of which are singletons, and roughly 46% rests with the top ten. The record originates from a study of regulatory T cells in long-lasting Graves disease.

Notes on the study in general: Persistent disease preferred TRBV28, TRBJ1-2 and TRBJ2-5; new disease, TRBV20-1 and TRBJ2-1. Relative to newly diagnosed Graves' patients, persistent ones had lower TCR diversity.

The V and J genes are TRBV20-1 and TRBJ2-5; 9 positions agree with TRBD2. Sequencing used peripheral blood mononuclear cells (PBMCs), obtained when the disease was refractory, from a patient treated with antithyroid drugs. This TCR derives from a female donor with Graves disease. The CDR3 here is CSASRLSGGLGTQYF. The CDR3 nucleotides read TGCAGTGCTAGCCGCCTTAGCGGGGGCCTGGGGACCCAGTACTTC.